This T cell receptor beta chain was sequenced for a study of T cell repertoires in cytomegalovirus infection. Study overall: It can be stated that public TCR beta signatures indicated CMV infection as well as a matching HLA type.

Regarding the study as a whole: HLA-C-restricted CMV clonotypes gave the most frequent clonotype in two of eight donors.

CDR3 size: 16 residues. The trim removed 1 base at V and 7 bases at J, leaving 7 bases unmatched. Per the germline V gene, CDR1 is SGHAT and CDR2 is FQNNGV. TCRdb used MiXCR to reprocess the reads, holding one entry per CDR3 protein. The sample contains roughly 170,000 distinct CDR3 sequences, 20% to 25% of which appear only once. This clonotype was observed a handful of times. Its cognate antigen is unknown. The rearrangement joins TRBV11-2 to TRBJ2-1; the match to TRBD1 covers 10 bases. The sample here was CD8+ T cells from cultured PBMCs, taken from culture after CMV antigen stimulation. This receptor was taken from a human donor in good health (CMV status not recorded). Some clones in this sample may be carry-over from other donors' samples. DNA of the CDR3: TGTGCCAGCAGCTTAGGCGGGACAGGGGTAGGAAATGAGCAGTTCTTC. This translates into CASSLGGTGVGNEQFF. The full variable domain, rest sourced from reference TRBV11-2 and TRBJ2-1, is EAGVAQSPRYKIIEKRQSVAFWCNPISGHATLYWYQQILGQGPKLLIQFQNNGVVDDSQLPKDRFSAERLKGVDSTLKIQPAKLEDSAVYLCASSLGGTGVGNEQFFGPGTRLTVL.